This TCR beta chain was obtained from a study of tumor-infiltrating lymphocytes in primary liver carcinoma. At the level of the study: The neoplasms were of stage T1-T3 N0M0, with dimensions of 4.2 to 10 cm across. Sample yields of productive TCRbeta reads, ranging from roughly 3.65 to 7.5 million, were similar across tissue types. Broader study findings: Pairs comparing tumor with adjacent tissue or blood overlapped less than pairs drawn from tumor regions. Tumors reached a significantly greater top-250-clone fraction than blood did (p = 0.039).

A primer in the constant region served to generate TCR beta cDNA from around 500 ng of total RNA. It was through three nested multiplex PCR rounds of slightly modified ARM-PCR that TCR beta libraries arose. The study ran its first two PCR rounds for roughly 11 cycles each, using TRBV1-TRBV30 forward primers and a C-beta reverse primer. One entry per CDR3 protein results from TCRdb running MiXCR on the multiplex PCR reads. The profile shows about 180,000 distinct CDR3 sequences, over 45% of them singletons. About this clonotype itself: Its target is unknown.

Germline CDR1 SQVTM, CDR2 ANQGSEA. The V gene lost 1 base and the J gene lost 6 bases, with 12 bases spanning the gap. The CDR3 contains 14 residues. Both blood RNA, taken from unsorted whole blood, and germline DNA were extracted. The sequenced material came from peripheral blood. This clonotype originated in a man in his forties with primary liver carcinoma and hepatitis B virus infection. V usage is TRBV29-1 and J usage is TRBJ2-2; D perhaps matches TRBD1 (5 bases). CDR3 residues: CSVEGGFAPGELFF. In nucleotides, the CDR3 is TGCAGCGTTGAAGGGGGCTTCGCACCCGGGGAGCTGTTTTTT.